The 14 T cell receptor beta chains below all came from one sample that was sequenced in a study of T cell repertoires in cytomegalovirus infection. TCRdb reprocessed the reads via MiXCR and lists one record per CDR3 protein. This sample has about 500,000 distinct CDR3 sequences, with 30% to 40% found just once. Antigens for these TCRs are unknown. The starting material was cultured PBMCs, obtained from culture after CMV antigen stimulation. The origin of the receptors is a human donor in good health (CMV status not recorded). Some clones in this sample may be carry-over from other donors' samples.

The CDR3 spells CASKPEAVQGAGGYTF. The CDR3 nucleotides read TGTGCCAGCAAGCCCGAAGCGGTCCAGGGGGCGGGTGGCTACACCTTC. This chain links TRBV27 with TRBJ1-2, with 8 bases matching TRBD1. The CDR3 is made up of 16 amino acids. J was trimmed by 7 bases and V by 7 bases; bases with no gene match: 17. Germline CDR1 is MNHEY and CDR2 is SMNVEV (reference sequence).

This clonotype has more than one count but fewer than ten. The V call is TRBV6-2 or TRBV6-3, the J call TRBJ2-3, with D perhaps being TRBD1 or TRBD2 (6 bases each). Germline V gene sequence: CDR1 MNHEY, CDR2 SVGEGT. Trimming left V 10 bases short and J 9 bases short, with 20 bases between. The CDR3 is 13 residues long. CDR3 bases: TGTGCCACCCCAGACAGGCCTGGAGGGACGCAGTATTTT. It translates to CATPDRPGGTQYF.

This clonotype was seen a few times. Here the CDR3 reads CASSVEISGIREEQFF. As DNA, the CDR3 is TGTGCCAGCAGCGTCGAGATAAGCGGGATCCGAGAGGAGCAGTTCTTC. This chain joins TRBV6-2 or TRBV6-3 and TRBJ2-1; 7 nucleotides agree with TRBD2. The junction had 18 bases not matched to a gene; V was cut back by 6 bases and J by 10 bases. The CDR3 is 16 amino acids. Germline assignment: CDR1 MNHEY and CDR2 SVGEGT.

This chain connects TRBV2 to TRBJ1-2; D is possibly TRBD1 (5 bases). The CDR3 covers 14 residues. Trimming shortened V by 6 bases and J by 5 bases, and 16 bases separated the two germline ends. Germline CDR1 reads SNHLY; CDR2 reads FYNNEI. The DNA for the CDR3 is TGTGCCAGCAGCGAGCGGGGGAGTTCTTATGGCTACACCTTC. Protein: CASSERGSSYGYTF.

The gene calls are TRBV2 and TRBJ2-1; a possible D gene is TRBD1 (5 bases). CDR3 length: 16 residues. Trimming shortened V by 0 bases and J by 2 bases, and 11 bases separated the two germline ends. Germline CDR1 and CDR2: SNHLY and FYNNEI. The CDR3, as DNA: TGTGCCAGCAGTGAAGCGCGAATGACAGCCTACAATGAGCAGTTCTTC. Amino acids: CASSEARMTAYNEQFF. Based on the CDR3 plus reference TRBV2 and TRBJ2-1, the full variable domain is EPEVTQTPSHQVTQMGQEVILRCVPISNHLYFYWYRQILGQKVEFLVSFYNNEISEKSEIFDDQFSVERPDGSNFTLKIRSTKLEDSAMYFCASSEARMTAYNEQFFGPGTRLTVL.

The chain employs TRBV28 and TRBJ2-5; TRBD2 agrees at 8 bases. The junction had 14 bases not matched to a gene; V was cut back by 6 bases and J by 5 bases. From germline, CDR1 is MDHEN and CDR2 SYDVKM. This CDR3 is built from 16 residues. The CDR3 spells CASSSVGTSRRETQYF. The DNA for the CDR3 is TGTGCCAGCAGCTCAGTCGGGACTAGTCGTAGGGAGACCCAGTACTTC.

The rearrangement links TRBV7-9 to TRBJ1-5, with TRBD1 matching over 7 bases. V shed 5 bases, J shed 6 bases, and the junction held 10 bases outside the gene matches. The CDR3 covers 15 residues. Germline V gene data show CDR1 as SEHNR and CDR2 as FQNEAQ (reference sequence). This CDR3 reads CASSRGKGAGQPQHF. CDR3 coding DNA: TGTGCCAGCAGCCGAGGGAAGGGGGCTGGTCAGCCCCAGCATTTT.

The sample holds a few counts of this clonotype. V gene TRBV6-1 combines with J gene TRBJ2-5; no clear D. CDR3 length: 14 residues. CDR1 and CDR2 from the germline V gene are MNHNS and SASEGT. V lost 3 bases and J 5 bases, leaving 13 bases between the germline ends. In nucleotides, the CDR3 is TGTGCCAGCAGTGATCCCCCACGGCGGGAGACCCAGTACTTC. Amino acids: CASSDPPRRETQYF.

The chain uses TRBV5-6 and TRBJ1-2, with D possibly being TRBD1 (5 bases). The CDR3 runs 15 residues. Germline lookup yields CDR1 SGHDT and CDR2 YYEEEE. V was clipped by 2 bases and J by 8 bases, with 19 bases between them. CDR3 region: CASSFLPGQGLGYTF. The CDR3 DNA reads TGTGCCAGCAGCTTCTTACCAGGGCAGGGTTTAGGCTACACCTTC.

This chain uses TRBV7-2 with TRBJ2-1; D call uncertain. Germline values: CDR1 SGHTA, CDR2 FQGNSA. Trimming removed 1 base from V and 6 bases from J, with 7 bases in between. The CDR3 consists of 13 residues. CDR3 residues: CASSLVVFNEQFF. The CDR3 nucleotides read TGTGCCAGCAGCTTAGTGGTATTCAATGAGCAGTTCTTC.

This clonotype was observed at least ten times. The chain carries TRBV11-2 and TRBJ1-6; 10 bases fit TRBD1. Germline V gene data show CDR1 as SGHAT and CDR2 as FQNNGV. The trim removed 3 bases at V and 9 bases at J, leaving 5 bases unmatched. CDR3 length equals 15 residues. The CDR3 DNA reads as TGTGCCAGCAGCTTGGCCAGGGACAGGGGTTCACCCCTCCACTTT. As protein: CASSLARDRGSPLHF. Together with reference TRBV11-2 and TRBJ1-6, the CDR3 gives the full variable domain: EAGVAQSPRYKIIEKRQSVAFWCNPISGHATLYWYQQILGQGPKLLIQFQNNGVVDDSQLPKDRFSAERLKGVDSTLKIQPAKLEDSAVYLCASSLARDRGSPLHFGNGTRLTVT.

The chain carries TRBV12-3 or TRBV12-4 and TRBJ2-5; D ambiguous. Trimming cost V 7 bases and J 1 base, with 19 bases left between them. The CDR3 contains 16 residues. This chain's CDR3 is CASNLSPGGIQETQYF. The CDR3, as DNA: TGTGCCAGCAACTTGTCCCCCGGCGGTATCCAAGAGACCCAGTACTTC.

The rearrangement uses TRBV20-1 and TRBJ2-5, with 7 bases aligning to TRBD2. CDR3 length: 15 residues. Germline V gene lookup returns CDR1 DFQATT and CDR2 SNEGSKA (reference sequence). Trimming removed 6 bases from V and 2 bases from J; junction bases left unmatched: 12. CDR3 sequence reads: CSAGRAGVGQETQYF. The CDR3 DNA reads as TGCAGTGCCGGACGGGCGGGAGTAGGGCAAGAGACCCAGTACTTC.

The CDR3 bases are TGTGCCAGCAGCCCCTTCGGCGGGACAGGAACAGATACGCAGTATTTT. It yields the protein CASSPFGGTGTDTQYF. V and J are TRBV13 and TRBJ2-3; 8 nucleotides match TRBD1. The CDR3 consists of 16 residues. The junction had 10 bases not matched to a gene; V was cut back by 5 bases and J by 3 bases. CDR1 PRHDT and CDR2 FYEKMQ come from the germline V gene (reference sequence).